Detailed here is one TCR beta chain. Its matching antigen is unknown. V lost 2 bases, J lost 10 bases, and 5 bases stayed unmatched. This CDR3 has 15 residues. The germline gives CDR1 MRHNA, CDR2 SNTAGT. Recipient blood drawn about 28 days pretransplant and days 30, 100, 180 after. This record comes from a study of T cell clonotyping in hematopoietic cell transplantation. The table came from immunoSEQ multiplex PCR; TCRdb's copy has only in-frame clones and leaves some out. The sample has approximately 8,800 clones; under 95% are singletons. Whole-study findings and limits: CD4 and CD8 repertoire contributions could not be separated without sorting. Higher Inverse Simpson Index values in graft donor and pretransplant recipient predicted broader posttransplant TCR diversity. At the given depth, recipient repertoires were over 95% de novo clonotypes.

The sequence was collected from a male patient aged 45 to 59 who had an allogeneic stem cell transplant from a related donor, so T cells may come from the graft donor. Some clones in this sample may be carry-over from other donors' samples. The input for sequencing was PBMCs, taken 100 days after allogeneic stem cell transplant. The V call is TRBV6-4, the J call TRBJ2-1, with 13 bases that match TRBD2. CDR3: CASSDGLAGVGEQFF. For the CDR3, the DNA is TGTGCCAGCAGTGACGGACTAGCGGGAGTGGGCGAGCAGTTCTTC.